Following are 31 T cell receptor beta chains from one sample sequenced in a study of cytomegalovirus exposure and HLA in healthy donors. PCR employed 60 Vbeta and 13 Jbeta primers. This table comes from immunoSEQ multiplex PCR, and its TCRdb copy is limited to in-frame clones, with some not included. This sample has about 98,000 clones; more than 65% occur once, and the top ten carry roughly 8.4%. Sequencing was carried out using PBMCs. Source of these receptors: a human donor in good health.

About this clone: At the DNA level, this CDR3 is encoded by other sequences in the same sample as well. This chain links TRBV6-5 with TRBJ2-3, with 13 bases matching TRBD2. From germline, CDR1 is MNHEY and CDR2 SVGAGI. The J segment lost 2 bases and the V segment lost 8 bases, leaving 4 bases of the junction unmatched. The CDR3 runs 15 residues. In nucleotides, the CDR3 is TGTGCCAGCCGACTAGCGGGGGGTCCCACAGATACGCAGTATTTT. It is translated as CASRLAGGPTDTQYF.

The V and J genes are TRBV10-3 and TRBJ2-2; D might be TRBD1 (6 bases). CDR1 is ENHRY, CDR2 SYGVKD, per germline. This CDR3 comprises 16 residues. Between the trimmed V and J ends, which lost 5 bases and 1 base, there was a span of 14 bases. DNA for the CDR3: TGTGCCATCAGTCCACGACAGGTTAAGAACACCGGGGAGCTGTTTTTT. Residues: CAISPRQVKNTGELFF.

DNA of the CDR3: TGTGCCAGCAGCTTAAGCGGTCGAGAGACCCAGTACTTC. Translation: CASSLSGRETQYF. The chain joins TRBV7-9 to TRBJ2-5; tentative D call: TRBD2 (5 bases). Per the germline V gene, CDR1 is SEHNR and CDR2 is FQNEAQ (reference sequence). The V end was cut by 2 bases, the J end by 4 bases, with 8 bases between. The CDR3 is made up of 13 amino acids.

This clone has a handful of counts. The J gene is TRBJ1-1, the V gene TRBV2; D unresolved. V dropped 7 bases and J dropped 0 bases, with 3 bases sitting between them. The CDR3 is made up of 11 amino acids. Germline V CDR1 and CDR2: SNHLY, FYNNEI. The CDR3 sequence is CASTVNTEAFF. The CDR3, as DNA: TGTGCCAGCACGGTGAACACTGAAGCTTTCTTT.

The rearrangement links TRBV2 to TRBJ2-3; no firm D call. This CDR3 has 11 residues. Germline loops: CDR1 SNHLY, CDR2 FYNNEI. V was trimmed by 6 bases and J by 3 bases, leaving 4 bases between them. The CDR3 loop reads CASSLTDTQYF. For the CDR3, the DNA is TGTGCCAGCAGCCTAACAGATACGCAGTATTTT.

The V call is TRBV6-4, the J call TRBJ1-1; 7 positions match TRBD1. V trimming: 6 bases; J trimming: 4 bases; junction bases outside the gene matches: 5. Germline assignment: CDR1 MRHNA and CDR2 SNTAGT. The CDR3 is 13 residues long. CDR3 amino acids: CASRTTGRTEAFF. CDR3 DNA sequence: TGTGCCAGCAGGACGACAGGGCGCACTGAAGCTTTCTTT.

The chain links TRBV6-4 to TRBJ1-1; 7 bases agree with TRBD1. Germline loops: CDR1 MRHNA, CDR2 SNTAGT. J was trimmed by 4 bases and V by 6 bases; bases with no gene match: 8. The CDR3 has 14 residues. CDR3 region: CASRPTGEGTEAFF. For the CDR3, the DNA is TGTGCCAGCAGACCTACAGGGGAAGGCACTGAAGCTTTCTTT.

This sequence joins TRBV7-9 and TRBJ2-6; the match to TRBD2 covers 7 bases. V trimming: 1 base; J trimming: 0 bases; junction bases outside the gene matches: 6. This CDR3 is 18 amino acids long. The germline V gene encodes CDR1 SEHNR and CDR2 FQNEAQ (reference sequence). CDR3 sequence: CASSLVAGVSSGANVLTF. The CDR3 DNA sequence: TGTGCCAGCAGCTTAGTCGCGGGGGTCAGCTCTGGGGCCAACGTCCTGACTTTC.

This chain's CDR3 is CASTQDTRSSYTF. In DNA, the CDR3 is TGTGCCAGCACCCAAGACACCCGGTCTAGCTACACCTTC. The chain couples TRBV6-6 to TRBJ1-2, with no clear D. The germline gives CDR1 MNHNY, CDR2 SVGAGI (reference sequence). Trimming stripped 7 bases from V and 9 bases from J, with 18 bases between. CDR3 length: 13 amino acids.

The V and J genes are TRBV18 and TRBJ1-1, with a weak D call TRBD1 (5 bases). The CDR3 is made up of 15 amino acids. V was cut by 0 bases and J by 1 base, with 9 bases left in between. CDR1 is KGHSH, CDR2 LQKENI, per germline. The CDR3 region is CASSPPSGGNTEAFF. CDR3 nucleotide sequence: TGTGCCAGCTCACCACCATCCGGGGGGAACACTGAAGCTTTCTTT.

This clone appeared a few times. The rearrangement joins TRBV30 to TRBJ1-5, with D possibly matching TRBD1 (5 bases). Germline V lookup: CDR1 GTSNPN, CDR2 SVGIG (reference sequence). CDR3 length: 15 amino acids. V gave up 0 bases and J gave up 2 bases, with 11 bases separating them. The CDR3 here is CAWSVAGPGNQPQHF. In DNA form, the CDR3 reads TGTGCCTGGAGTGTGGCAGGGCCGGGCAATCAGCCCCAGCATTTT.

This clone was seen only a few times. The chain links TRBV9 to TRBJ2-2; tentative D call: TRBD2 (6 bases). This CDR3 comprises 16 residues. Germline V lookup: CDR1 SGDLS, CDR2 YYNGEE. Trimming took 0 bases from V and 7 from J, leaving 16 bases between them. The CDR3 sequence is CASSVVSGAWGGELFF. The CDR3 bases are TGTGCCAGCAGCGTAGTTTCGGGAGCCTGGGGCGGGGAGCTGTTTTTT. The variable domain in full, with the rest retrieved from reference TRBV9 and TRBJ2-2, is DSGVTQTPKHLITATGQRVTLRCSPRSGDLSVYWYQQSLDQGLQFLIQYYNGEERAKGNILERFSAQQFPDLHSELNLSSLELGDSALYFCASSVVSGAWGGELFFGEGSRLTVL.

The chain carries TRBV19 and TRBJ2-3, with 8 bases that match TRBD2. CDR1 is LNHDA, CDR2 SQIVND, per germline (reference sequence). With V trimmed by 6 bases and J by 4 bases, 12 bases remained unmatched. CDR3 length equals 16 residues. The CDR3 spells CASRTTGGLASDTQYF. For the CDR3, the DNA is TGTGCCAGTAGGACCACGGGCGGACTAGCATCAGATACGCAGTATTTT.

This clone has more than one count but fewer than ten. This chain uses TRBV5-4 with TRBJ1-4, with a tentative D call TRBD1 (6 bases). CDR1 and CDR2 from the germline V gene are SGHNT and YYREEE (reference sequence). CDR3 length equals 15 residues. Trimming cost V 3 bases and J 6 bases, with 15 bases left between them. CDR3 nucleotides: TGTGCCAGCAGCTCGGGAGGGGGGGAAGATGAAAAACTGTTTTTT. As protein: CASSSGGGEDEKLFF. Supplemented by reference TRBV5-4 and TRBJ1-4, the full variable domain reads ETGVTQSPTHLIKTRGQQVTLRCSSQSGHNTVSWYQQALGQGPQFIFQYYREEENGRGNFPPRFSGLQFPNYSSELNVNALELDDSALYLCASSSGGGEDEKLFFGSGTQLSVL.

The V and J genes are TRBV6-1 and TRBJ2-4; 9 bases line up with TRBD1. The CDR3 length is 15 residues. Germline CDR1 and CDR2: MNHNS and SASEGT. After removal of 2 bases from V and 4 bases from J, the junction contained 3 bases not matched to a gene. The CDR3 here is CASSEWTGAKNIQYF. The CDR3 coding sequence is TGTGCCAGCAGTGAATGGACAGGGGCGAAAAACATTCAGTACTTC.

The chain combines TRBV11-2 with TRBJ1-6; D possibly corresponds to TRBD1 (6 bases). V lost 5 bases and J lost 5, with 16 bases in between. This CDR3 comprises 16 residues. Germline CDR1 SGHAT, CDR2 FQNNGV. The CDR3 loop is CASSLSTRGNNSPLHF. CDR3 sequence (DNA): TGTGCCAGCAGCCTCTCAACCAGGGGAAATAATTCACCCCTCCACTTT.

The chain couples TRBV9 to TRBJ1-4; D is ambiguous. This CDR3 is built from 16 residues. V was trimmed by 5 bases and J by 3 bases, leaving 17 bases between them. CDR1 is SGDLS and CDR2 is YYNGEE in the germline V gene. The CDR3 DNA is TGTGCCAGCAGTCAAAACCCAGGAAATCCTAATGAAAAACTGTTTTTT. It codes for CASSQNPGNPNEKLFF.

V gene TRBV7-9 combines with J gene TRBJ2-2; 7 nucleotides match TRBD1. The germline V gene has CDR1 SEHNR and CDR2 FQNEAQ (reference sequence). The CDR3 is made up of 13 amino acids. Trimming took 5 bases from V and 6 from J; bases not matched to a gene: 3. CDR3: CASSRDRAGELFF. The CDR3 region has the DNA TGTGCCAGCAGCAGAGACAGGGCCGGGGAGCTGTTTTTT.

The chain uses TRBV7-6 and TRBJ2-7; 10 nucleotides match TRBD1. The V gene end was trimmed by 2 bases and the J gene end by 3 bases; junction bases not matched to a gene: 10. Germline V gene data show CDR1 as SGHVS and CDR2 as FNYEAQ. This CDR3 has 17 amino acids. DNA for the CDR3: TGTGCCAGCAGCTTATCCCAATCCGGGACAGGGGACTACGAGCAGTACTTC. Protein product: CASSLSQSGTGDYEQYF.

V is TRBV15 and J is TRBJ2-1; D gene unclear. The CDR3 covers 14 residues. The V gene lost 0 bases and the J gene lost 4 bases, with 7 bases spanning the gap. Looked up from germline, CDR1 is LNHNV and CDR2 is YYDKDF (reference sequence). CDR3 nucleotides: TGTGCCACCAGCAGAGATGTCCGGTACAATGAGCAGTTCTTC. The encoded protein is CATSRDVRYNEQFF.

This sequence joins TRBV7-2 and TRBJ2-1, with TRBD2 matching over 14 bases. V trimming: 4 bases; J trimming: 10 bases; junction bases outside the gene matches: 3. Germline V gene lookup returns CDR1 SGHTA and CDR2 FQGNSA. The CDR3 spans 14 residues. The CDR3 nucleotides are TGTGCCAGCAGCTCAGGACTAGCGGGAGGAGAGCAGTTCTTC. It encodes CASSSGLAGGEQFF. Using reference TRBV7-2 and TRBJ2-1 for the parts outside the CDR3, the full variable domain is GAGVSQSPSNKVTEKGKDVELRCDPISGHTALYWYRQSLGQGLEFLIYFQGNSAPDKSGLPSDRFSAERTGGSVSTLTIQRTQQEDSAVYLCASSSGLAGGEQFFGPGTRLTVL.

The table lists this clone with a count of one. The chain recombines TRBV5-6 with TRBJ1-2; D not certain. The ends were cut back, 3 bases at V and 4 bases at J, with 13 bases in the middle. Germline CDR1 SGHDT, CDR2 YYEEEE. CDR3 length: 14 residues. The CDR3 bases are TGTGCCAGCAGCTCCATTGTGGGCCCCTATGGCTACACCTTC. Its translation is CASSSIVGPYGYTF.

Details on this clone: Compared with germline, one end of the junction differs, possibly owing to a read error. J is TRBJ1-2 and V is TRBV27; D is possibly TRBD1 (6 bases). Germline V gene data show CDR1 as MNHEY and CDR2 as SMNVEV (reference sequence). The CDR3 length is 13 residues. The CDR3 sequence is CASSITGGYGYPF. The DNA for the CDR3 is TGTGCCAGCAGCATCACGGGGGGCTATGGCTACCCCTTC.

The chain carries TRBV9 and TRBJ1-3, with D uncertain. V was pared by 1 base and J by 0 bases, with 8 bases between. CDR3 size: 15 residues. Germline CDR1 SGDLS, CDR2 YYNGEE. CDR3 sequence: CASSVSGGSGNTIYF. CDR3 bases: TGTGCCAGCAGCGTAAGCGGCGGCTCTGGAAACACCATATATTTT. The variable domain in full, with the rest retrieved from reference TRBV9 and TRBJ1-3, is DSGVTQTPKHLITATGQRVTLRCSPRSGDLSVYWYQQSLDQGLQFLIQYYNGEERAKGNILERFSAQQFPDLHSELNLSSLELGDSALYFCASSVSGGSGNTIYFGEGSWLTVV.

The genes are TRBV18 and TRBJ2-6; 7 bases align to TRBD1. In germline, CDR1 is KGHSH, CDR2 LQKENI. The CDR3 is 15 amino acids. The J segment lost 2 bases and the V segment lost 5 bases, leaving 3 bases of the junction unmatched. The CDR3 DNA sequence: TGTGCCAGCTCAACCCAGGGGGCTGGGGCCAACGTCCTGACTTTC. The encoded protein is CASSTQGAGANVLTF.

This sequence joins TRBV29-1 and TRBJ2-7; TRBD1 matches at 8 bases. The V gene end was trimmed by 7 bases and the J gene end by 7 bases; junction bases not matched to a gene: 12. The CDR3 runs 13 residues. CDR1 and CDR2 from the germline V gene are SQVTM and ANQGSEA. CDR3 sequence reads: CSAEGGRDREQYF. The CDR3 DNA follows: TGCAGCGCCGAAGGTGGCAGGGACAGGGAGCAGTACTTC.

The J gene is TRBJ1-1, the V gene TRBV4-1, with a weak D call TRBD1 (5 bases). Germline loops: CDR1 MGHRA, CDR2 YSYEKL. The CDR3 runs 14 residues. The V gene lost 2 bases and the J gene lost 6 bases, with 13 bases spanning the gap. The CDR3 DNA reads as TGCGCCAGCAGCCAAAGGGGCGTATCCCCTGAAGCTTTCTTT. Its protein product is CASSQRGVSPEAFF.

CDR3 in amino acids: CASSLAGGNEQYF. Written as DNA, the CDR3 is TGTGCCAGCAGCTTAGCGGGGGGGAATGAGCAGTACTTC. This rearrangement joins TRBV11-2 to TRBJ2-7, with 8 bases lining up with TRBD2. The V and J ends lost 1 base and 7 bases, in that order; junction bases with no gene match: 3. The CDR3 sequence is 13 residues long. CDR1 is SGHAT and CDR2 is FQNNGV in the germline V gene. The full variable domain, with the rest looked up from reference TRBV11-2 and TRBJ2-7, is EAGVAQSPRYKIIEKRQSVAFWCNPISGHATLYWYQQILGQGPKLLIQFQNNGVVDDSQLPKDRFSAERLKGVDSTLKIQPAKLEDSAVYLCASSLAGGNEQYFGPGTRLTVT.

This clone was observed a handful of times. This sequence joins TRBV5-6 and TRBJ2-1; tentatively, D is TRBD2 (5 bases). V lost 2 bases to trimming and J lost 3 bases, with 6 bases between them. The CDR3 is 13 amino acids. The germline V gene has CDR1 SGHDT and CDR2 YYEEEE. DNA of the CDR3: TGTGCCAGCAGCTTTCGGGGCTACAATGAGCAGTTCTTC. Protein product: CASSFRGYNEQFF.

This chain connects TRBV2 to TRBJ1-1, with 9 nucleotides matching TRBD1. Per the germline V gene, CDR1 is SNHLY and CDR2 is FYNNEI. CDR3 length: 14 amino acids. The junction had 8 bases not matched to a gene; V was cut back by 7 bases and J by 5 bases. Here the CDR3 reads CASNIQGANTEAFF. CDR3 nucleotide sequence: TGTGCCAGCAACATACAGGGGGCGAATACTGAAGCTTTCTTT.

CDR3 sequence: CASSGTRDYDTQYF. In nucleotides, the CDR3 is TGCGCCAGCAGTGGAACCCGGGACTATGATACGCAGTATTTT. The chain carries TRBV10-1 and TRBJ2-3; 7 bases match TRBD2. The CDR3 consists of 14 residues. Losses at the gene ends were 4 bases for V and 6 bases for J; bases not matched to a gene: 7. Germline loops: CDR1 WNHNN, CDR2 SYGVQD (reference sequence).